This is a list of T cell receptor beta chains from one sample in a study of T cell repertoires in cytomegalovirus infection. Antigen specificity for these receptors is unknown. MiXCR, run by TCRdb on the reads, gives a single entry per CDR3 protein. The sample holds about 920,000 distinct CDR3 sequences, approximately 31% seen once. The sample here was cultured CD8+ T cells from PBMCs, taken from culture after CMV antigen stimulation. The receptors derive from a human donor in good health (CMV status not recorded). Some clones in this sample may be carry-over from other donors' samples. The CDR3 runs from the conserved cysteine through the conserved F or W. D genes are given only for firm matches. Clone size, where shown, is once, few, many, or a class for clones that have expanded.

j_call v_call clone_size d_call cdr3_aa cdr3_nt
TRBJ1-5 TRBV28 . . CASSPGAAQPQHF TGTGCCAGCAGTCCTGGGGCGGCCCAGCCCCAGCATTTT
TRBJ2-5 TRBV28 . . CASSSPRSDLVETQYF TGTGCCAGCAGTTCCCCCCGTTCAGACTTAGTCGAGACCCAGTACTTC
TRBJ2-3 TRBV6-2/TRBV6-3 . . CASSYFPTGVNTDMQYF TGTGCCAGCAGTTACTTCCCGACAGGAGTGAACACAGATATGCAGTATTTT
TRBJ2-5 TRBV11-2 few TRBD1 CASSLNGQGGETQYF TGTGCCAGCAGCCTCAACGGACAGGGAGGAGAGACCCAGTACTTC
TRBJ2-1 TRBV12-3/TRBV12-4 . . CASSHRAGWYNKQFF TGTGCCAGCAGTCACAGGGCAGGGTGGTACAATAAGCAGTTCTTC
TRBJ1-4 TRBV7-8 . TRBD1 CASSSTGVEKLFF TGTGCCAGCAGCTCCACAGGGGTGGAAAAACTGTTTTTT
TRBJ2-5 TRBV7-9 few . CASSPSRRAQKETQYF TGTGCCAGCAGCCCTTCCCGGCGAGCGCAGAAAGAGACCCAGTACTTC
TRBJ2-5 TRBV6-5 . . CASSYEGRRGPTETQYF TGTGCCAGCAGTTACGAAGGTCGGCGGGGGCCGACAGAGACCCAGTACTTC
TRBJ2-7 TRBV7-6 . . CVSSAGVGSYEQYF TGTGTCAGCAGCGCAGGGGTTGGGTCCTACGAGCAGTACTTC
TRBJ2-3 TRBV27 few TRBD1 CASKPRDRITDTQYF TGTGCCAGCAAGCCCCGGGACAGGATAACAGATACGCAGTATTTT
TRBJ1-6 TRBV5-4 . . CASSSLQYNSPLHF TGTGCCAGCAGCTCCTTACAGTATAATTCACCCCTCCACTTT
TRBJ1-4 TRBV28 . . CASSLPQGPLFF TGTGCCAGCAGTTTACCTCAAGGGCCACTGTTTTTT
TRBJ2-7 TRBV7-6 few TRBD2 CASSVAGENSYEQYF TGTGCCAGCAGCGTAGCGGGCGAGAACTCCTACGAGCAGTACTTC
TRBJ2-3 TRBV7-8 few TRBD1 CASSLPRDGTGSDTQYF TGTGCCAGCAGCTTACCCCGGGATGGGACAGGATCAGATACGCAGTATTTT
TRBJ1-2 TRBV20-1 few TRBD1 CSARDQARGLDYGYTF TGCAGTGCTAGAGATCAGGCCAGGGGGCTGGACTATGGCTACACCTTC
TRBJ1-3 TRBV10-3 . . CAIRQGYSSGNTIYF TGTGCCATCAGGCAGGGATACTCCTCTGGAAACACCATATATTTT
TRBJ2-2 TRBV19 many TRBD1 CATWTGGVENTGELFF TGTGCCACCTGGACAGGGGGAGTAGAAAACACCGGGGAGCTGTTTTTT
TRBJ1-2 TRBV5-4 few . CASSPFRGGDYGYTF TGTGCCAGCAGCCCGTTCCGGGGAGGGGACTATGGCTACACCTTC
TRBJ2-5 TRBV24-1 few . CATSDLRDNPGMQETQYF TGTGCCACCAGTGATTTGCGGGATAATCCCGGCATGCAAGAGACCCAGTACTTC
TRBJ2-2 TRBV7-2 many . CASSLVVGPRAGELFF TGTGCCAGCAGCTTAGTAGTCGGGCCAAGGGCCGGGGAGCTGTTTTTT
TRBJ1-1 TRBV5-1 few TRBD1 CASSWPTGSTEAFF TGCGCCAGCAGCTGGCCGACAGGGAGCACTGAAGCTTTCTTT
TRBJ2-1 TRBV6-1 . TRBD2 CASSEGLAGREQFF TGTGCCAGCAGTGAAGGTCTAGCGGGGCGGGAGCAGTTCTTC
TRBJ1-4 TRBV6-6 . TRBD1 CASIETGGREKLFF TGTGCCAGCATTGAGACAGGGGGACGTGAAAAACTGTTTTTT
TRBJ1-1 TRBV7-9 many TRBD1 CASSTGGPNTEAFF TGTGCCAGCAGCACAGGGGGCCCAAACACTGAAGCTTTCTTT
TRBJ2-3 TRBV2 few TRBD2 CASSEEPSGGWTDTQYF TGTGCCAGCAGTGAAGAGCCGAGCGGGGGTTGGACAGATACGCAGTATTTT
TRBJ2-1 TRBV18 once TRBD2 CASSLPSGGYDNEQFF TGTGCCAGCTCACTCCCTAGCGGGGGGTATGACAATGAGCAGTTCTTC
TRBJ2-1 TRBV14 . TRBD1 CASSPYRGPYNEQFF TGTGCCAGCAGCCCATACAGGGGACCTTACAATGAGCAGTTCTTC
TRBJ1-6 TRBV6-1 . . CASSPRTIMTDSPLHF TGTGCCAGCAGCCCACGGACAATAATGACGGATTCACCCCTCCACTTT
TRBJ2-7 TRBV7-9 . . CASSADRTRGYEQYF TGTGCCAGCAGCGCCGACCGGACGCGGGGCTACGAGCAGTACTTC
TRBJ2-6 TRBV7-2 many TRBD1 CASSPRQGGPAGANVLTF TGTGCCAGCAGCCCCAGACAGGGGGGTCCGGCTGGGGCCAACGTCCTGACTTTC
TRBJ1-2 TRBV27 few . CASSQGAYSLYGYTF TGTGCCAGCAGCCAGGGTGCCTATTCCCTCTATGGCTACACCTTC